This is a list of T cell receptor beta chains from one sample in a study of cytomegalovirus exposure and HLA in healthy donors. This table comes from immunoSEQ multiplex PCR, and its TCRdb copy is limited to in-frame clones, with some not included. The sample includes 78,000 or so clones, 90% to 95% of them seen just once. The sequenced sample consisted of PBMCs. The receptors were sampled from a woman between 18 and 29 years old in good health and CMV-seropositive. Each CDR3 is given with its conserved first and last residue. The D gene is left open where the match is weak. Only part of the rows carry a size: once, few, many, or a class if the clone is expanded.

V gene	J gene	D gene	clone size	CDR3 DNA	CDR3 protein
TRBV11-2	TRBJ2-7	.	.	TGTGCCAGCAGCAAATTACAGGTCTCGGCAGCCTACGAGCAGTACTTC	CASSKLQVSAAYEQYF
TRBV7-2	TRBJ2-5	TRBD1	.	TGTGCCAGCAGCTTAGGGACAGGGGGGATCGGAGAGACCCAGTACTTC	CASSLGTGGIGETQYF
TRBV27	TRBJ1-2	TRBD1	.	TGTGCCAGCAGTTTTACAGGGGGGCATGGCTACACCTTC	CASSFTGGHGYTF
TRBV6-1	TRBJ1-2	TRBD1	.	TGTGCCAGCAGTGAACGGACAGGCCCTCCTTATGGCTACACCTTC	CASSERTGPPYGYTF
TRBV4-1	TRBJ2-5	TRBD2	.	TGCGCCAGCAGCCAAGATAGGGGAGCGGGGACCCAAGAGACCCAGTACTTC	CASSQDRGAGTQETQYF
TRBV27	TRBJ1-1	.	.	TGTGCCAGCAGTTTTCGGGGTCTGAACACTGAAGCTTTCTTT	CASSFRGLNTEAFF
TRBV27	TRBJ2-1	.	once	TGTGCCAGCGGGAGGCCTTGGTACAATGAGCAGTTCTTC	CASGRPWYNEQFF
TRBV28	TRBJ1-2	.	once	TGTGCCAGCAGTTTACGCGACTGGTTTATGCGCTACACCTTC	CASSLRDWFMRYTF
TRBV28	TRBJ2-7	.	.	TGTGCCAGCAGTTCCGCGGGACTCCACTCCTACGAGCAGTACTTC	CASSSAGLHSYEQYF
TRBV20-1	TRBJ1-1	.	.	TGCAGTGCTAGAGCATACACTGAAGCTTTCTTT	CSARAYTEAFF
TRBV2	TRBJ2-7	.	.	TGTGCCAGCACGGGAGACTCCTACGAGCAGTACTTC	CASTGDSYEQYF
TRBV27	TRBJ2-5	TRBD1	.	TGTGCCAGCAGTTCGAGACAGGGGTACCAAGAGACCCAGTACTTC	CASSSRQGYQETQYF
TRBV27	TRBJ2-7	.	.	TGTGCCAGCAGTTTAGGCGGCCGGGGAGGCGACGAGCAGTACTTC	CASSLGGRGGDEQYF
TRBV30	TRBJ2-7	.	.	TGTGCCTGTAGCTCAGGGTTCGACCTCTACGAGCAGTACTTC	CACSSGFDLYEQYF
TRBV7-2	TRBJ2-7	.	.	TGTGCCAGCAGCTACCGGGACACCAGCTACGAGCAGTACTTC	CASSYRDTSYEQYF
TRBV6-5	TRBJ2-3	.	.	TGTGCCAGCAGGCCGGGGTCTAGCACAGATACGCAGTATTTT	CASRPGSSTDTQYF
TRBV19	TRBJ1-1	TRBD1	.	TGTGCCAGTAGTACACGACAGGGGACTGAAGCTTTCTTT	CASSTRQGTEAFF
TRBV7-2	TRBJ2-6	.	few	TGTGCCAGCAGCTCCTCCGGGGGAATCACCTCTGGGGCCAACGTCCTGACTTTC	CASSSSGGITSGANVLTF
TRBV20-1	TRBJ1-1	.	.	TGCAGTGGGGGGGTGAACACTGAAGCTTTCTTT	CSGGVNTEAFF
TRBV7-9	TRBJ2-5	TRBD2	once	TGTGCCAGCAGCCCCCGGGCTAGCGGGGATCAAGAGACCCAGTACTTC	CASSPRASGDQETQYF
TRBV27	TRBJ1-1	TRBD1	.	TGTGCCAGCAAGGCAGGGGGCTTCACTGAAGCTTTCTTT	CASKAGGFTEAFF
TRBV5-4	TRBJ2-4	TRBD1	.	TGTGCCAGCAGCGCCGAGAGACAGGGGTTAAACATTCAGTACTTC	CASSAERQGLNIQYF
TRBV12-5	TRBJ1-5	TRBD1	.	TGTGCTAGTGGTTTGGGGACAGGTAGGAGCAATCAGCCCCAGCATTTT	CASGLGTGRSNQPQHF
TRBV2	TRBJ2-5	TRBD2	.	TGTGCCAGCAGTTCTACCACCGCTCTAGCGGGGGAAGAGACCCAGTACTTC	CASSSTTALAGEETQYF
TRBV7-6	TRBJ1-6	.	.	TGTGCCAGCAGCTCGAGAGGGTCCTATAATTCACCCCTCCACTTT	CASSSRGSYNSPLHF
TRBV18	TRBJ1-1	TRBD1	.	TGTGCCAGCTCACCAAATGTTCAGGGGGCTGAAGCTTTCTTT	CASSPNVQGAEAFF
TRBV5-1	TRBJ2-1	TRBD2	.	TGCGCCAGCAGCATTAAAGCGGGAGTTCTTTACAATGAGCAGTTCTTC	CASSIKAGVLYNEQFF
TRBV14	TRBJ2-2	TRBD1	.	TGTGCCAGCAGCCAAGGAAACAGGGGAATCACCGGGGAGCTGTTTTTT	CASSQGNRGITGELFF
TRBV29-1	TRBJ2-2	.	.	TGCAGCGTTGTTGGAGAAACCGGGGAGCTGTTTTTT	CSVVGETGELFF
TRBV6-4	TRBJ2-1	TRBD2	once	TGTGCCAGCAGTCGACTAGCGGGGAACAATGAGCAGTTCTTC	CASSRLAGNNEQFF
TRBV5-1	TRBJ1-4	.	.	TGCGCCAGCAGCTTGGGCACCATGGGCACTAATGAAAAACTGTTTTTT	CASSLGTMGTNEKLFF
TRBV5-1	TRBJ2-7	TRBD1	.	TGCGCCAGCAGCAGCGGGACAGGGCACTCCGAGCAGTACTTC	CASSSGTGHSEQYF
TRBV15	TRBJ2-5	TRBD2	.	TGTGCCACCAGCAGCCCAAGCGGGAGTGGGGAGACCCAGTACTTC	CATSSPSGSGETQYF
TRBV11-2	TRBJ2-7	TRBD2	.	TGTGCCAGCAACCCTGGACTAGCGGGGGTCTACGAGCAGTACTTC	CASNPGLAGVYEQYF
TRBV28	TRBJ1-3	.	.	TGTGCCAGCAGTTCGCACTTTTCAGGCGCGGGAAACACCATATATTTT	CASSSHFSGAGNTIYF
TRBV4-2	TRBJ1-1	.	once	TGTGCCAGCAGCCAAGAACTAAGGAGCGGGAGCACTGAAGCTTTCTTT	CASSQELRSGSTEAFF
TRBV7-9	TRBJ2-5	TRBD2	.	TGTGCCAGCAGCCCGCTGGGGGGGACTAGCGGGGGAGAGACCCAGTACTTC	CASSPLGGTSGGETQYF
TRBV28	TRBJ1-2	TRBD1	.	TGTGCCAGCAGTCTACCGACAGGGGGTAATGGCTACACCTTC	CASSLPTGGNGYTF
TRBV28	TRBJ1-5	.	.	TGTGCCAGCAGTTTGGCAGGTAGTTACAATCAGCCCCAGCATTTT	CASSLAGSYNQPQHF
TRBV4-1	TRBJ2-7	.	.	TGCGCCAGCAGTCGCGCGGGCGCCTTCTCCGAGCAGTACTTC	CASSRAGAFSEQYF
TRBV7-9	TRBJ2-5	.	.	TGTGCCAGTACCAGGGCTTCCCAAGAGACCCAGTACTTC	CASTRASQETQYF
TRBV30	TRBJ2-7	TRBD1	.	TGTGCCTGGAGTAGACAGGGGGCGCCTCCCTACGAGCAGTACTTC	CAWSRQGAPPYEQYF
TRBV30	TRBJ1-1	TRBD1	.	TGTGCCGGACAGGGGGGGCCTCTGTTGAACACTGAAGCTTTCTTT	CAGQGGPLLNTEAFF
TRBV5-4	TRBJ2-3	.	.	TGTGCCAGCAGCCGACTTATCACAGATACGCAGTATTTT	CASSRLITDTQYF
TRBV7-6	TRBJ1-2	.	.	TGTGCCAGCAGCCCCGCCGGGGTAAACTATGGCTACACCTTC	CASSPAGVNYGYTF
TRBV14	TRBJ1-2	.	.	TGTGCCAGCAGTTTCGGGACAAGGTTGAACTATCATGGCTACACCTTC	CASSFGTRLNYHGYTF
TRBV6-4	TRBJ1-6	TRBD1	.	TGTGCCAGCAGGGGAGGGGGGACAGGGAACTATAATTCACCCCTCCACTTT	CASRGGGTGNYNSPLHF
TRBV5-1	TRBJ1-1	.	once	TGCGCCAGCAGCTTGGGGGACACGAACACTGAAGCTTTCTTT	CASSLGDTNTEAFF
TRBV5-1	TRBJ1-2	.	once	TGCGCCAGCAGCCCGCAGGGTCCTTCGAGGTATGTCTATGGCTACACCTTC	CASSPQGPSRYVYGYTF
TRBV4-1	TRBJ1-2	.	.	TGCGCCAGCAGCCAAGATCAAGTCAGGGGAAATGGCTACACCTTC	CASSQDQVRGNGYTF
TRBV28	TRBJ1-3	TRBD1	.	TGTGCCAGCAGTCGGGCAGGGGGCTCTGGAAACACCATATATTTT	CASSRAGGSGNTIYF
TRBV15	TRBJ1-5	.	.	TGTGCCACCAGCAGAGCGAACGCCCCGCACCTAATAAGCAATCAGCCCCAGCATTTT	CATSRANAPHLISNQPQHF
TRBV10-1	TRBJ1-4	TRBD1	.	TGCGCCAGCAGGAGGGACAGGGGAAGGGCAACTAATGAAAAACTGTTTTTT	CASRRDRGRATNEKLFF
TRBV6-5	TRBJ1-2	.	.	TGTGCCAGCAGTACGCCGCGGGGGTATAACTATGGCTACACCTTC	CASSTPRGYNYGYTF
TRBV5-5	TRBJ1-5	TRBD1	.	TGTGCCAGCAGCTTTGGGGACAGCAGGAACCAGCCCCAGCATTTT	CASSFGDSRNQPQHF
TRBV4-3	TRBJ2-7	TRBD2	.	TGCGCCAGCAGCCGGGAACTAGCGGGAGGGTCCTACGAGCAGTACTTC	CASSRELAGGSYEQYF